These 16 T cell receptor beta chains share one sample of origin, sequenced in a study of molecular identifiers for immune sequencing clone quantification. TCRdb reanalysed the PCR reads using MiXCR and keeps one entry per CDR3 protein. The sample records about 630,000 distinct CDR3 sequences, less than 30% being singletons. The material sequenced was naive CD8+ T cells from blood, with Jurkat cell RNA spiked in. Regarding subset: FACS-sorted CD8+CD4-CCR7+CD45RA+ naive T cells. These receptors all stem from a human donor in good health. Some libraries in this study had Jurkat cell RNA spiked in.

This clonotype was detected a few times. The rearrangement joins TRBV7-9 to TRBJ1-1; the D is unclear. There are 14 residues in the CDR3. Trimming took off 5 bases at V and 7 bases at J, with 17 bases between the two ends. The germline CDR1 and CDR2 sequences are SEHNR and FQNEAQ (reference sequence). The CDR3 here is CASSERTEAVEAFF. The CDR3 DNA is TGTGCCAGCAGCGAAAGGACGGAGGCGGTTGAAGCTTTCTTT.

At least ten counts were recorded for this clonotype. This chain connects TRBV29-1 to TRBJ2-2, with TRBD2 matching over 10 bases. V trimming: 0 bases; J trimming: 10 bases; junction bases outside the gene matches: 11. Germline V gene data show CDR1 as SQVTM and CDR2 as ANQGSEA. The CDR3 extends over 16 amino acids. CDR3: CSVEEGGLAGAPELFF. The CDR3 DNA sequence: TGCAGCGTTGAAGAAGGCGGGCTAGCGGGAGCCCCGGAGCTGTTTTTT.

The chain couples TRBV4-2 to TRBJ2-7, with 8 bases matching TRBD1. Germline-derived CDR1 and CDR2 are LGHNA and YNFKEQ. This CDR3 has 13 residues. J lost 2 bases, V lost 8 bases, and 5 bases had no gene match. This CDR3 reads CASRDRSPYEQYF. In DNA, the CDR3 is TGTGCCAGCCGGGACAGGAGCCCCTACGAGCAGTACTTC.

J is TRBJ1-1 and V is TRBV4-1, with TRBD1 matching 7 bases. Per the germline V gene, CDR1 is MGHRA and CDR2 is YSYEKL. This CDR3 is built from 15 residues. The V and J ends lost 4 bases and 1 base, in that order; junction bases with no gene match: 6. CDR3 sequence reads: CASSPRQGQNTEAFF. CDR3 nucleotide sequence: TGCGCCAGCAGCCCCCGACAGGGACAGAACACTGAAGCTTTCTTT.

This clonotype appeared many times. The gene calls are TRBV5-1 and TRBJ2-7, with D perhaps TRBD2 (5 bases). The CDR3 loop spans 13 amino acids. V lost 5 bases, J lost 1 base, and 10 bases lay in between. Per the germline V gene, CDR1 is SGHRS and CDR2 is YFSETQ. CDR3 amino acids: CASRNERSYEQYF. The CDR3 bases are TGCGCCAGCAGAAACGAGCGGTCCTACGAGCAGTACTTC.

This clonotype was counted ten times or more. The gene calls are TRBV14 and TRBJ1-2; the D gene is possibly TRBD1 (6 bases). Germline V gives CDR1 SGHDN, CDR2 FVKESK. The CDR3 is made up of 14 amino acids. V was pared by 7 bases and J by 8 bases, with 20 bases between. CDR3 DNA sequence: TGTGCCAGCACCCCGATGACAGGTCGAATCGGCTACACCTTC. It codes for CASTPMTGRIGYTF.

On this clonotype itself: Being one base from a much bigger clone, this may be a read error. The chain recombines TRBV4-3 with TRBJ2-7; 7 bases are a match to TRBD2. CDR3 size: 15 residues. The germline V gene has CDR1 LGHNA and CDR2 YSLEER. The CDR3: CARSQDWRGNYEQYF. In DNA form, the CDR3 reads TGCGCCCGCAGCCAAGACTGGCGGGGGAACTACGAGCAGTACTTC.

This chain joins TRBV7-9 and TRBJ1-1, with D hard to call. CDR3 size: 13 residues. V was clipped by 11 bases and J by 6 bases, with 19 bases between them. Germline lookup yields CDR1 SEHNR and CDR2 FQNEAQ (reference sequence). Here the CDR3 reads CARRLGGTAEAFF. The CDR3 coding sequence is TGTGCCCGCCGCTTAGGAGGAACGGCTGAAGCTTTCTTT.

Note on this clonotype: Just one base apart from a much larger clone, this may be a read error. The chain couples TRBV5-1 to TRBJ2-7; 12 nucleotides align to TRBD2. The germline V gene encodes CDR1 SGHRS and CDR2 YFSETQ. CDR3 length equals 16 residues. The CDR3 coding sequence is TGCGCCGGCAGCGCGGGACTAGCGGGCGTATTTGGCGAGCAGTACTTC. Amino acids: CAGSAGLAGVFGEQYF.

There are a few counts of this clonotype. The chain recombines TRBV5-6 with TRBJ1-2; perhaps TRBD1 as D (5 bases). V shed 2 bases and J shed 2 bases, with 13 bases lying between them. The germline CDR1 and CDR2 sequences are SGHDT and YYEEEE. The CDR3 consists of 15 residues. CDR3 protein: CASSLKIRDNYGYTF. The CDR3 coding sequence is TGTGCCAGCAGCTTAAAAATCCGGGACAACTATGGCTACACCTTC.

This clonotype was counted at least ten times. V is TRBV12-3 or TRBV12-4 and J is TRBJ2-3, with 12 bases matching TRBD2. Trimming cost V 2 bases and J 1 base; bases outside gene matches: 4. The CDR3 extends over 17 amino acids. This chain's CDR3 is CASSLLAGGPGTDTQYF. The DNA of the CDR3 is TGTGCCAGCAGTTTACTAGCGGGAGGGCCGGGCACAGATACGCAGTATTTT.

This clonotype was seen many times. CDR3 DNA sequence: TGCGCCAGCAGCCAAGTTCGTGCGGGCGGGGCCCTTTACGAGCAGTACTTC. This encodes CASSQVRAGGALYEQYF. V gene TRBV4-1 combines with J gene TRBJ2-7; maybe TRBD2 (6 bases). Germline V gene data show CDR1 as MGHRA and CDR2 as YSYEKL. CDR3 length: 17 amino acids. The V gene lost 1 base and the J gene lost 4 bases, with 20 bases spanning the gap.

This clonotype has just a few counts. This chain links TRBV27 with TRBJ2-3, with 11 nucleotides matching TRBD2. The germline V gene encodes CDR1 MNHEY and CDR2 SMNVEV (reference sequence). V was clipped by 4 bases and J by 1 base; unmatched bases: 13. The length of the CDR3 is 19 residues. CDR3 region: CASSSWGLAGGPRTDTQYF. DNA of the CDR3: TGTGCCAGCAGTTCCTGGGGTCTAGCGGGGGGACCACGCACAGATACGCAGTATTTT.

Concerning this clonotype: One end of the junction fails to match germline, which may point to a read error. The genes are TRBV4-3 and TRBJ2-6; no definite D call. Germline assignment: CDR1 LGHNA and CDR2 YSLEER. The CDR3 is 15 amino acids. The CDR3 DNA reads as TGCGCCAGCAGCCAAGTATTTTCTGAGGCCAACGTCCTGACTTTC. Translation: CASSQVFSEANVLTF.

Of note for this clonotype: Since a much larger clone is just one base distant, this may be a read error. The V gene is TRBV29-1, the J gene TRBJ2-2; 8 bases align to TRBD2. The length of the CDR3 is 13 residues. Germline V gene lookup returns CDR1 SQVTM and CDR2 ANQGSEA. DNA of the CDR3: TGCAGCGTAGCGGGGGAGAACACCGGGGGGCTGTTTTTT. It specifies CSVAGENTGGLFF.

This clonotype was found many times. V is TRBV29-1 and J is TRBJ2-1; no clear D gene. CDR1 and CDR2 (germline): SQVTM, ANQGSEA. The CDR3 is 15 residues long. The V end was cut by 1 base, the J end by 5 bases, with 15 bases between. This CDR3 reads CSVEAERPRHNEQFF. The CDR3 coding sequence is TGCAGCGTTGAAGCCGAACGTCCACGCCACAATGAGCAGTTCTTC.